The clone carrying this TCR beta chain has at least ten counts. Its antigen is unidentified. This record comes from a study of beta chain features in type 1 diabetes. Expressed TCRB transcripts were sequenced because the isolated RNA had all been reverse transcribed beforehand. Some clones are missing from TCRdb's copy, which holds only in-frame ones; the method was immunoSEQ multiplex PCR. Altogether about 370,000 clones are present, 9.6% being singletons, with the ten largest covering about 0.64%. Study results and limitations: People with Type 1 diabetes carried modestly yet significantly shorter TCRB CDR3s in all four CD4+ subsets.

V shed 3 bases and J shed 2 bases, with 10 bases lying between them. CDR3 size: 14 residues. Germline V gene lookup returns CDR1 SGHTA and CDR2 FQGNSA. The chain uses TRBV7-2 and TRBJ1-2; D not resolved. The specimen was central memory CD4+ T cells from blood. This receptor was identified in a man younger than 45 with type 1 diabetes. Here the CDR3 DNA reads TGTGCCAGCAGCTTTGGTTGGACCAACTATGGCTACACCTTC. Translation: CASSFGWTNYGYTF.